The source of this TCR beta chain is a study of T cell repertoires in cytomegalovirus infection. Study overall: An indication of both CMV infection and matching HLA type came from public TCR beta signatures.

This clonotype was seen at least ten times. Its antigen remains unidentified. Study findings and constraints: HLA-C-restricted CMV clonotypes gave the most frequent clonotype in two of eight donors.

The V gene end was trimmed by 2 bases and the J gene end by 8 bases; junction bases not matched to a gene: 1. CDR3 length: 14 amino acids. Germline loops: CDR1 SGHVS, CDR2 FQNEAQ. TCRdb processed the reads anew with MiXCR; each CDR3 protein has one entry. The repertoire consists of 680,000 or so distinct CDR3 sequences, with roughly 36% occurring once and the leading ten covering roughly 2.9%. The J gene is TRBJ2-1, the V gene TRBV7-8, with 12 bases that match TRBD2. The material sequenced was PBMCs. This TCR was sampled from a human donor in good health (CMV status not recorded). Some clones in this sample may be carry-over from other donors' samples. The CDR3 is CASSLTSGGYEQFF. The CDR3 coding sequence is TGTGCCAGCAGCTTAACTAGCGGGGGGTATGAGCAGTTCTTC.